This T cell receptor beta chain was identified during a study of tumor and adjacent non-tumor tissue in lung cancer. Study-level background: Patients were aged about 30 to 76, nine to eleven men and about 5 women, stage I to III. Each sample yielded a few million productive TCRbeta reads on average. General study findings and limits: Significantly higher TCR diversity was found in tumor than normal lung.

The V gene's germline CDR1 is SQVTM and CDR2 ANQGSEA. The CDR3 spans 14 residues. With regard to this clonotype: The antigen is undetermined. A read error is possible here, since a much larger clone lies one base away.

RNA was extracted from bulk tissue without any cell sorting. Between August and November 2014, newly diagnosed, chemotherapy-naive lung cancer patients underwent thoracic surgery in China. The library came from three nested PCR rounds adapted from ARM-PCR protocols. TCRdb recomputed calls from the multiplex PCR reads with MiXCR, one row per CDR3 protein. Seen here are approximately 120,000 distinct CDR3 sequences, about 75% observed once, and the top ten hold around 37%. The chain employs TRBV29-1 and TRBJ2-3; either TRBD1 or TRBD2 may supply D (5 bases each). The TCR sequence derives from a woman aged 55-69 years with non-small cell lung cancer. Specimen: lung tumor tissue. This CDR3 reads CSVDPGRSTETQYF. CDR3 DNA: TGCAGCGTTGACCCAGGGAGAAGCACAGAGACGCAGTATTTT.